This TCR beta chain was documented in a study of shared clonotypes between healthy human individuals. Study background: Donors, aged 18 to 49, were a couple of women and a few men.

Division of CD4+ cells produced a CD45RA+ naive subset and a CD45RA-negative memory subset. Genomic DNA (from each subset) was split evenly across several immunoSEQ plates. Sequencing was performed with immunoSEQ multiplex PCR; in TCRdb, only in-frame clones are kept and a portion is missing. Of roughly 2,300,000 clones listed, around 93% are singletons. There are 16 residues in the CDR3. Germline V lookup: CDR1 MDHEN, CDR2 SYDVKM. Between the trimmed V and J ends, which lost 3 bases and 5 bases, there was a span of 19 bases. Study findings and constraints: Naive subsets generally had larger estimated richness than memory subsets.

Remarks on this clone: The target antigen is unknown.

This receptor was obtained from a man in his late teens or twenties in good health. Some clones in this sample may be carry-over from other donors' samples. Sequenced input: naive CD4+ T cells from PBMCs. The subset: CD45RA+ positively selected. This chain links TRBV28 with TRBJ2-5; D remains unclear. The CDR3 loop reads CASSFLFLRRVETQYF. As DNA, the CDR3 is TGTGCCAGCAGTTTTCTTTTCCTCCGTAGGGTGGAGACCCAGTACTTC.